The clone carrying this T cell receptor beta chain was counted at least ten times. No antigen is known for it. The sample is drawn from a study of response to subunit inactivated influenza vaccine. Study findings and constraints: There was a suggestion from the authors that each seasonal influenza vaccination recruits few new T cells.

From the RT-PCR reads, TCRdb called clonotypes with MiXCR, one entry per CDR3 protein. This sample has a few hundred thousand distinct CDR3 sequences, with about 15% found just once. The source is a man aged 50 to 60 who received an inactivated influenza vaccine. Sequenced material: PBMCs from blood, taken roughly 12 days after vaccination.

In DNA form, the CDR3 reads TGCAGTGCTAGAGAGCGGAGCGTAATGTCGGGTGAGCAGTTCTTC. Protein sequence: CSARERSVMSGEQFF. The rearrangement joins TRBV20-1 to TRBJ2-1; D unclear. Trimming took off 0 bases at V and 9 bases at J, with 18 bases between the two ends. The germline V gene has CDR1 DFQATT and CDR2 SNEGSKA (reference sequence). The length of the CDR3 is 15 residues.